This T cell receptor (beta chain) originates from a study of control samples from healthy donors and cancer patients. This table comes from immunoSEQ multiplex PCR, and its TCRdb copy is limited to in-frame clones, with some not included. The table has 90,000 to 140,000 clones, approximately 83% seen once. The receptor was derived from a woman aged 50 to 65 in good health. Sequences were obtained from blood.

The CDR3 loop is CASRQGAEAFF. In DNA form, the CDR3 reads TGTGCCAGCAGACAGGGGGCTGAAGCTTTCTTT. The chain is built from TRBV11-3 and TRBJ1-1; the match to TRBD1 covers 8 bases. From germline, CDR1 is SGHNT and CDR2 YENEEA. J lost 6 bases, V lost 6 bases, and 0 bases had no gene match. This CDR3 has 11 residues. Together with reference TRBV11-3 and TRBJ1-1, the CDR3 gives the full variable domain: EAGVVQSPRYKIIEKKQPVAFWCNPISGHNTLYWYLQNLGQGPELLIRYENEEAVDDSQLPKDRFSAERLKGVDSTLKIQPAELGDSAVYLCASRQGAEAFFGQGTRLTVV.